This entry lists 7 T cell receptor beta chains sequenced from one sample in a study of graft-versus-host responses after intestinal transplantation. Only in-frame clones appear in the TCRdb table, and some are missing; sequencing was by immunoSEQ multiplex PCR. The sample contains fewer than 90,000 clones, 94% of which appear only once. These receptors have no identified antigens. The sequencing here drew on unstimulated CD4+ T cells sorted from spleen or lymph node cells, taken before transplant. These receptors were taken from a human donor who was the organ donor for an intestinal transplant.

V usage is TRBV28 and J usage is TRBJ2-7; TRBD1 might be the D (6 bases). The CDR3 spans 14 residues. Germline CDR1 reads MDHEN; CDR2 reads SYDVKM. Trimming stripped 6 bases from V and 0 bases from J, with 12 bases between. This CDR3 is CASSSGQPSYEQYF. The CDR3 DNA sequence: TGTGCCAGCAGCTCAGGACAGCCCTCCTACGAGCAGTACTTC.

The DNA of the CDR3 is TGTGCCAGCAGTTTTCCAGGGGTCTATGGCTACACCTTC. Translating it yields CASSFPGVYGYTF. The chain recombines TRBV28 with TRBJ1-2; weak D call: TRBD1 (6 bases). This CDR3 is 13 amino acids long. Trimming removed 3 bases from V and 4 bases from J, with 9 bases in between. Germline V gene data show CDR1 as MDHEN and CDR2 as SYDVKM.

The gene calls are TRBV19 and TRBJ2-3; D is undetermined. Trimming stripped 3 bases from V and 4 bases from J, with 11 bases between. CDR3 size: 14 residues. Per germline, CDR1 LNHDA and CDR2 SQIVND (reference sequence). The CDR3 spells CASSIDRWADTQYF. CDR3 DNA: TGTGCCAGTAGTATTGACCGGTGGGCAGATACGCAGTATTTT.

The rearrangement uses TRBV10-3 and TRBJ2-7; D uncertain. The CDR3 runs to 14 residues. Germline V gene sequence: CDR1 ENHRY, CDR2 SYGVKD. The germline V and J ends were trimmed by 3 bases and 3 bases, with 12 bases remaining between them. CDR3 in DNA: TGTGCCATCAGTGAAAAAGGCAGCGACTACGAGCAGTACTTC. Translated, it gives CAISEKGSDYEQYF.

The rearrangement joins TRBV5-4 to TRBJ1-2, with D maybe TRBD1 (5 bases). Trimming stripped 1 base from V and 2 bases from J, with 9 bases between. Per germline, CDR1 SGHNT and CDR2 YYREEE (reference sequence). The CDR3 extends over 14 amino acids. As DNA, the CDR3 is TGTGCCAGCAGCTTGATCAGGGAGAACTATGGCTACACCTTC. Residues: CASSLIRENYGYTF.

The CDR3 DNA follows: TGTGCCAGCTTACTGGCAGGGGGCACAGATACGCAGTATTTT. Its translation: CASLLAGGTDTQYF. This sequence joins TRBV7-9 and TRBJ2-3; tentative D call: TRBD1 (6 bases). The CDR3 extends over 14 amino acids. Trimming removed 8 bases at V and 1 base at J, with 13 bases between. CDR1 and CDR2 (germline): SEHNR, FQNEAQ (reference sequence). Full variable domain (outside the CDR3, taken from reference TRBV7-9 and TRBJ2-3): DTGVSQNPRHKITKRGQNVTFRCDPISEHNRLYWYRQTLGQGPEFLTYFQNEAQLEKSRLLSDRFSAERPKGSFSTLEIQRTEQGDSAMYLCASLLAGGTDTQYFGPGTRLTVL.

This clone was detected only once. The V gene is TRBV11-2, the J gene TRBJ1-1; D is uncertain. Germline-derived CDR1 and CDR2 are SGHAT and FQNNGV. CDR3 size: 13 residues. Deletions cut 4 bases from V and 5 bases from J, with 11 bases between. The CDR3 loop is CASSSYGGTEAFF. As DNA, the CDR3 is TGTGCCAGCAGCTCCTATGGCGGGACTGAAGCTTTCTTT.